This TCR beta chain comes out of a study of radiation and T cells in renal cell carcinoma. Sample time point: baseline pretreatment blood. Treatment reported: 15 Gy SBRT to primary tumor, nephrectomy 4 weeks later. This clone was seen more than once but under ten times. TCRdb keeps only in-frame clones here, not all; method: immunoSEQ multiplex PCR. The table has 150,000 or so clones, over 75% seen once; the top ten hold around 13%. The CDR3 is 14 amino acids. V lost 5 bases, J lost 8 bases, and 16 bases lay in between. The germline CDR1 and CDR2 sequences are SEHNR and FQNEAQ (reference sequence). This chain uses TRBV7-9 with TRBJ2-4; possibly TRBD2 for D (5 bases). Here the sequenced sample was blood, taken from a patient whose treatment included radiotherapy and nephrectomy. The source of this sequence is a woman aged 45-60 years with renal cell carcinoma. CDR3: CASSPRRARYIQYF. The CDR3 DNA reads TGTGCCAGCAGCCCCAGGCGGGCCAGGTACATTCAGTACTTC.